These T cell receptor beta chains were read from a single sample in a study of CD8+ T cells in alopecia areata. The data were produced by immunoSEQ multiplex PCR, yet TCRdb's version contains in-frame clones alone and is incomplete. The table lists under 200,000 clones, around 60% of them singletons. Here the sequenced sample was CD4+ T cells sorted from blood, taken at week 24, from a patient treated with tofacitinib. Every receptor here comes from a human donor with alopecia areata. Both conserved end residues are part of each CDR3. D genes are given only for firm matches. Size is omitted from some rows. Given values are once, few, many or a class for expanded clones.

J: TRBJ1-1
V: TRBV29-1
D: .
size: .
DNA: TGCAGCTTGGGGGGATTCCCTACGAACACTGAAGCTTTCTTT
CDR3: CSLGGFPTNTEAFF

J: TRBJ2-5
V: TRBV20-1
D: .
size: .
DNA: TGCAGTGCCGCCTACGGAGAGACCCAGTACTTC
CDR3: CSAAYGETQYF

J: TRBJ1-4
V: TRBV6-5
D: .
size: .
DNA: TGTGCCAGCAGTTACTCCGGGGGCCACGGTGAAAAACTGTTTTTT
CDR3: CASSYSGGHGEKLFF

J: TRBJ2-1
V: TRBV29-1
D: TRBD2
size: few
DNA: TGCAGCGCCGGAAGGACTAGCGGGGTCAATGAGCAGTTCTTC
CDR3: CSAGRTSGVNEQFF

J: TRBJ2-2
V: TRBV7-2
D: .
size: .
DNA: TGTGCCAGCAGCTTATCAATGAACACCGGGGAGCTGTTTTTT
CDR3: CASSLSMNTGELFF

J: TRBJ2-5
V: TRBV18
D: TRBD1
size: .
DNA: TGTGCCAGCTCACCGCCGGGACAGCGAGGAGAGACCCAGTACTTC
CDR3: CASSPPGQRGETQYF

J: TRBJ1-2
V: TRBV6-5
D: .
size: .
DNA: TGTGCCAGCAGTTACTCGGGCAGGGGTCACTATGGCTACACCTTC
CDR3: CASSYSGRGHYGYTF

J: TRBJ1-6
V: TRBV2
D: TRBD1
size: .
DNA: TGTGCCAGCAGGTACTACAGGGGGATTGACTCACCCCTCCACTTT
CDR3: CASRYYRGIDSPLHF

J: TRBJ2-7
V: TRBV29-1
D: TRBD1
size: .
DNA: TGCAGCGTTGCCCTGTCCTCGGACAGGGGCAGATCCTACGAGCAGTACTTC
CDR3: CSVALSSDRGRSYEQYF

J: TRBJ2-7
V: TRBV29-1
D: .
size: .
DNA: TGCAGCGCCCGAAGGCAGCAGGGAAACGAGCAGTACTTC
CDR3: CSARRQQGNEQYF

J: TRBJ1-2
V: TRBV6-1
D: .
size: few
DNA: TGTGCCAGCGACAGGAGTTATGGCTACACCTTC
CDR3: CASDRSYGYTF

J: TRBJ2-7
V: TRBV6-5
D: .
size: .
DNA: TGTGCCACAACCGAGTCCAGGGGAGACTACGAGCAGTACTTC
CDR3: CATTESRGDYEQYF

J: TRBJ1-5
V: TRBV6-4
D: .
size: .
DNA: TGTGCCAGCAGTAAGGACAGCAATCAGCCCCAGCATTTT
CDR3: CASSKDSNQPQHF

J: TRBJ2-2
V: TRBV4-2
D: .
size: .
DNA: TGTGCCAGCAGCCCCGGTACGGGGTTCGTGGAGCTGTTTTTT
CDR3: CASSPGTGFVELFF

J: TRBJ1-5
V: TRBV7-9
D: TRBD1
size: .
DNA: TGTGCCAGCAGCTTAGGGACAGGGGGCGTGTGGCCCCAGCATTTT
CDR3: CASSLGTGGVWPQHF

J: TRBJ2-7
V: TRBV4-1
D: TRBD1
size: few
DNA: TGCGCCAGCAGCCGTCCCGGGACAGGGAAATACGAGCAGTACTTC
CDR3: CASSRPGTGKYEQYF

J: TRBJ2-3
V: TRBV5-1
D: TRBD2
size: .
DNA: TGCGCCAGCAGCTCCGGGACTAGCGGGGGGGCAGATACGCAGTATTTT
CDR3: CASSSGTSGGADTQYF

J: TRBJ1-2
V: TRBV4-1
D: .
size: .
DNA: TGCGCCAGCAGCCAAGATCACGCAGGGGTGGGCTATGGCTACACCTTC
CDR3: CASSQDHAGVGYGYTF

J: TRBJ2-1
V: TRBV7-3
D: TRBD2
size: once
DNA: TGTGCCAGCAGCCAAGGGACTAGCGGGGAGCAGTTCTTC
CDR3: CASSQGTSGEQFF

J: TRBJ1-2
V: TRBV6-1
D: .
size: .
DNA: TGTGCCAGCAGTGAGGGGGCCGTGACCTATGGCTACACCTTC
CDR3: CASSEGAVTYGYTF

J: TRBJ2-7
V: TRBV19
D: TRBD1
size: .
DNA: TGTGCCAGTAGTTCCGGCGGGCGTGGGACAGCTCCGAAGAGCTACGAGCAGTACTTC
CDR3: CASSSGGRGTAPKSYEQYF

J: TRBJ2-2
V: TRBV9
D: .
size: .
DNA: TGTGCCAGCAGCGTAGAGGTCCCCGGGGAGCTGTTTTTT
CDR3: CASSVEVPGELFF

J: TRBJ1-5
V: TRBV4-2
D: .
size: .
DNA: TGTGCCAGCAGCCAGGGGGGAGGGCCCCAGCATTTT
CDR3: CASSQGGGPQHF

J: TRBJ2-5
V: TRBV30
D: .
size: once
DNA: TGTGCCTGGACCCCGGGTGTAGAGACCCAGTACTTC
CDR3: CAWTPGVETQYF

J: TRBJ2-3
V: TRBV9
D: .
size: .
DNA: TGTGCCAGCGGGCGCGGACGGATGGATACGCAGTATTTT
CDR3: CASGRGRMDTQYF

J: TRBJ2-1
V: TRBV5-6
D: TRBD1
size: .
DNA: TGTGCCAGCAGCGCCGGGACAGGCTGGTACAATGAGCAGTTCTTC
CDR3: CASSAGTGWYNEQFF

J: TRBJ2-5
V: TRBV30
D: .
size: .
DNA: TGTGCCTGGAGTGGAGTAGAGACCCAGTACTTC
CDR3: CAWSGVETQYF

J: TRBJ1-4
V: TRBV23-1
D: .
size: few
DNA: TGCGCCAGCAGTCACAGTTCTAAGTGGCAAACTAATGAAAAACTGTTTTTT
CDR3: CASSHSSKWQTNEKLFF

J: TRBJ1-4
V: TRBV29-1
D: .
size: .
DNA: TGCAGCGTTGAACAGGGGGAAAAACTGTTTTTT
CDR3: CSVEQGEKLFF